Listed below are T cell receptor beta chains from one sample, sequenced in a study of Ad26.COV2.S vaccination and SARS-CoV-2 variants. This table comes from immunoSEQ multiplex PCR, and its TCRdb copy is limited to in-frame clones, with some not included. The sample contains a few hundred thousand clones, roughly 84% of which appear only once. The sequencing used peripheral blood, collected in a trial of Ad26.COV2.S vaccine versus placebo. Receptors originate from a person between 18 and 59 years old who received the Ad26.COV2.S COVID-19 vaccine or a placebo. Both conserved end residues are part of each CDR3. The D gene is left open where the match is weak. Expanded clones are given a class, and other clones once, few, many or no size at all.

TRBJ2-2	TRBD2	.	TRBV4-3	TGCGCCAGCAGCCACGGGGGGGCCGTGGGCACCGGGGAGCTGTTTTTT	CASSHGGAVGTGELFF
TRBJ1-5	.	.	TRBV24-1	TGTGCCACCAGTGCGGACTCTAGCAATCAGCCCCAGCATTTT	CATSADSSNQPQHF
TRBJ1-1	TRBD1	.	TRBV19	TGTGCCAGTAGTATGCAAAACAGGGGGCGCGAAGCTTTCTTT	CASSMQNRGREAFF
TRBJ1-2	TRBD1	.	TRBV7-2	TGTGCCAGCAGCTTAGCTGGACAGGGGGCCTCTGGCTACACCTTC	CASSLAGQGASGYTF
TRBJ2-2	.	.	TRBV4-2	TGTGCCAGCAGCCAAGATCCTATGGAGGGGAACACCGGGGAGCTGTTTTTT	CASSQDPMEGNTGELFF
TRBJ2-2	.	.	TRBV2	TGTGCCAGCAGAGGGACGGTACATATCGGGGAGCTGTTTTTT	CASRGTVHIGELFF
TRBJ1-6	TRBD1	.	TRBV6-5	TGTGCCAGCAGTTACTCGGGACAGGAGAATTCACCCCTCCACTTT	CASSYSGQENSPLHF
TRBJ1-1	.	.	TRBV4-1	TGCGCCAGCAGCCAAGAAAATGAAGCTTTCTTT	CASSQENEAFF
TRBJ2-6	.	.	TRBV4-2	TGTGCCAGCAGCCAAGTCTTCGGTCCCCATTGGGGTGGGGCCAACGTCCTGACTTTC	CASSQVFGPHWGGANVLTF
TRBJ1-6	.	once	TRBV3-1/TRBV3-2	TGTGCCAGCAGCCGGGCGGACACCGGGGCCCTTTCACCCCTCCACTTT	CASSRADTGALSPLHF
TRBJ1-2	.	.	TRBV15	TGTGCCACCAGCAGAGATTATCAGGGGAACTATGGCTACACCTTC	CATSRDYQGNYGYTF
TRBJ2-2	TRBD2	.	TRBV4-1	TGCGCCAGCAGCCAAGGGGCTAGCGGGGGGGCGAACACCGGGGAGCTGTTTTTT	CASSQGASGGANTGELFF
TRBJ1-2	TRBD1	few	TRBV5-4	TGTGCCAGCAGCTGGGGACAGGGGACGAGTTATGGCTACACCTTC	CASSWGQGTSYGYTF
TRBJ1-3	.	.	TRBV7-6	TGTGCCAGCAGCTTAACGCGGGCTCCCTCTGGAAACACCATATATTTT	CASSLTRAPSGNTIYF
TRBJ2-5	.	.	TRBV6-6	TGTGCCAGCAGCTTGGGACTCCCGCCTCAAGAGACCCAGTACTTC	CASSLGLPPQETQYF
TRBJ2-2	TRBD1	.	TRBV7-8	TGTGCCAGCAGCCACAGGGGCACAGCCGCGTACGGGGAGCTGTTTTTT	CASSHRGTAAYGELFF
TRBJ1-2	.	.	TRBV6-1	TGTGCCAGCAGTGAAGCGGGACCGGCCTTC	CASSEAGPAF
TRBJ1-1	TRBD1	few	TRBV4-2	TGTGCCAGCAGTCTACAGGGGATCACTGAAGCTTTCTTT	CASSLQGITEAFF
TRBJ1-1	.	.	TRBV18	TGTGCCAGCTCACCGCAGACAGGGAACACTGAAGCTTTCTTT	CASSPQTGNTEAFF
TRBJ1-2	.	many	TRBV5-5	TGTGCCAGCAGCTTGGAAGGCGGCGGAACCTATGGCTACACCTTC	CASSLEGGGTYGYTF
TRBJ1-4	.	once	TRBV29-1	TGCAGCGTTGGACCGACGGGCGTTAATGAAAAACTGTTTTTT	CSVGPTGVNEKLFF
TRBJ1-1	.	.	TRBV19	TGTGCCAGCGATACAGGGATGAACACTGAAGCTTTCTTT	CASDTGMNTEAFF
TRBJ2-1	.	.	TRBV15	TGTGCCACCAGGATCCAGGGGTACAATGAGCAGTTCTTC	CATRIQGYNEQFF
TRBJ1-1	.	.	TRBV9	TGTGCCAGCAGCCCATCGGGACAAGGCGGCACTGAAGCTTTCTTT	CASSPSGQGGTEAFF
TRBJ2-1	.	few	TRBV11-1	TGTGCCAGCAGCCCCGACAGACTCAATGAGCAGTTCTTC	CASSPDRLNEQFF
TRBJ1-6	TRBD1	once	TRBV9	TGTGCCAGCAGCGTGACAGGGAATTCACCCCTCCACTTT	CASSVTGNSPLHF
TRBJ2-3	.	.	TRBV4-1	TGCGCCAGCAGCCAAGGGACATTCGGCACAGATACGCAGTATTTT	CASSQGTFGTDTQYF
TRBJ2-3	TRBD1	.	TRBV4-1	TGCGCCAGCAGCCACGGTGACAGGGGCGACACAGATACGCAGTATTTT	CASSHGDRGDTDTQYF
TRBJ2-7	TRBD2	.	TRBV5-1	TGCGCCAGCACCGGGACTAGCGGGTCCTACGAGCAGTACTTC	CASTGTSGSYEQYF
TRBJ2-7	.	.	TRBV19	TGTGCCAGTAGTATCTCGGGGAGCTCCTACGAGCAGTACTTC	CASSISGSSYEQYF
TRBJ2-7	TRBD1	.	TRBV7-2	TGTGCCAGCAGGCAACCGGGACAGCCCTACGAGCAGTACTTC	CASRQPGQPYEQYF
TRBJ1-3	TRBD1	once	TRBV5-1	TGCGCCAGCAGCTCCGGGACAGGGTCCTCTGGAAACACCATATATTTT	CASSSGTGSSGNTIYF
TRBJ1-4	.	.	TRBV4-2	TGTGCCAGCAGCCAAGAGAAGAGTCGGGAAAAACTGTTTTTT	CASSQEKSREKLFF
TRBJ1-4	.	.	TRBV13	TGTGCCAGCAGCCCTCGGGGCTTAGGGGAAAAACTGTTTTTT	CASSPRGLGEKLFF
TRBJ2-5	.	.	TRBV18	TGTGCCAGCTCACCACCGCTCGGGTTGGAGACCCAGTACTTC	CASSPPLGLETQYF
TRBJ2-1	.	.	TRBV20-1	TGCAGTGCCCCGGTAATAAATGAGCAGTTCTTC	CSAPVINEQFF
TRBJ1-1	.	.	TRBV30	TGTGCCTGGAGTGTATCTTCGAACACTGAAGCTTTCTTT	CAWSVSSNTEAFF
TRBJ1-6	.	.	TRBV12-3/TRBV12-4	TGTGCCAGCAGTTTAAGTGGGGGTTCACCCCTCCACTTT	CASSLSGGSPLHF
TRBJ2-3	TRBD1	.	TRBV6-5	TGTGCCAGCAGCGGGGACAGGGGCTTCGCAGATACGCAGTATTTT	CASSGDRGFADTQYF
TRBJ2-2	TRBD2	.	TRBV9	TGTGCCAGCAGCCCCCGACTAGCGGGGGGGAGTACCGGGGAGCTGTTTTTT	CASSPRLAGGSTGELFF
TRBJ1-3	TRBD1	.	TRBV5-4	TGTGCCAGCAGCTCGATCGGGACAGGGAACACCATATATTTT	CASSSIGTGNTIYF
TRBJ1-2	.	.	TRBV10-3	TGTGCCATCAGTGATTCGTCAGGGGACGGGTACACCTTC	CAISDSSGDGYTF
TRBJ2-2	.	once	TRBV30	TGTGCTCACCAAAGCAGAGGCACCGGGGAGCTGTTTTTT	CAHQSRGTGELFF
TRBJ2-5	.	.	TRBV5-5	TGTGCCAGCAGCCCCCCGGGCACCCAAGAGACCCAGTACTTC	CASSPPGTQETQYF
TRBJ1-2	TRBD1	.	TRBV19	TGTGCCACCGTGGGGGTTTGGACAGGCCGCTATGGCTACACCTTC	CATVGVWTGRYGYTF
TRBJ2-1	TRBD2	.	TRBV11-2	TGTGCCAGCAGCCTTGGGACTAGCGGGCTTAATGAGCAGTTCTTC	CASSLGTSGLNEQFF
TRBJ1-3	.	.	TRBV5-1	TGCGCCAGCAGCTTGGCGGGAGGCTCTGGAAACACCATATATTTT	CASSLAGGSGNTIYF
TRBJ1-5	.	once	TRBV7-2	TGTGCCAGCAGCTTAGATACTCAGCCCCAGCATTTT	CASSLDTQPQHF
TRBJ2-6	.	.	TRBV5-4	TGTGCCAGCAGCGGGGGCTCCAGGGTCGTCGGGGCCAACGTCCTGACTTTC	CASSGGSRVVGANVLTF
TRBJ2-7	TRBD1	.	TRBV6-5	TGTGCCAGCAGGCCGACAGGGAAGGACGAGCAGTACTTC	CASRPTGKDEQYF
TRBJ1-2	.	.	TRBV7-2	TGTGCCAGCAGCTTCCCCAGAAGCGGATCCCATGGGGGCTACACCTTC	CASSFPRSGSHGGYTF
TRBJ2-4	.	.	TRBV19	TGTGCCAGTAGTCCCCGGGATCTGGCCAAAAACATTCAGTACTTC	CASSPRDLAKNIQYF
TRBJ2-7	TRBD2	.	TRBV4-1	TGCGCCAGCAGCCAAGACCGGTTCGGGCGGGGGGGCGACGAGCAGTACTTC	CASSQDRFGRGGDEQYF
TRBJ1-1	.	.	TRBV7-9	TGTGCCAGCAGTCTTAAGAGCACTGAAGCTTTCTTT	CASSLKSTEAFF